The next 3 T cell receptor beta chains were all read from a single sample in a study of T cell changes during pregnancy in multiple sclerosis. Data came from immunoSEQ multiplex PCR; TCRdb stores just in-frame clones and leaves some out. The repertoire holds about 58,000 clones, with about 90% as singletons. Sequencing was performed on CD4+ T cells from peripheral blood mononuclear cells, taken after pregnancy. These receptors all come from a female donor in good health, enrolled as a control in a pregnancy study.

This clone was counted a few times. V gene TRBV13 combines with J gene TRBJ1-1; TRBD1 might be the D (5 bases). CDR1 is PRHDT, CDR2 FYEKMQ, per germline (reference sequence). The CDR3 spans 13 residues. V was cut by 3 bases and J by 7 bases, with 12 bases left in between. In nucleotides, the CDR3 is TGTGCCAGCAGCTTCGGGCCCCAGGGTGAAGCTTTCTTT. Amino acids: CASSFGPQGEAFF.

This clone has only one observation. In nucleotides, the CDR3 is TGTGCCAGCAGCTTAGTGGGCGGGGGAGAGACCCAGTACTTC. It is translated as CASSLVGGGETQYF. The J gene is TRBJ2-5, the V gene TRBV7-9; TRBD2 matches 7 bases. The V segment lost 1 base and the J segment 4 bases; nucleotides outside the gene matches: 3. From germline, CDR1 is SEHNR and CDR2 FQNEAQ (reference sequence). CDR3 length: 14 amino acids.

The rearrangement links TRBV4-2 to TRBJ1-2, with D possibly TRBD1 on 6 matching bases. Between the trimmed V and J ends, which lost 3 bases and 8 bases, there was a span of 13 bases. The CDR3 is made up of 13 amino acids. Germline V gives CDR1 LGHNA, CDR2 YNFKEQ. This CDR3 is CASSHGEGGGYTF. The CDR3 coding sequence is TGTGCCAGCAGCCACGGAGAAGGGGGAGGCTACACCTTC.